The entry below describes one TCR beta chain. Germline CDR1 reads SQVTM; CDR2 reads ANQGSEA. J gave up 4 bases and V 5 bases, and 9 bases lay outside the gene matches. The CDR3 spans 15 residues. The data were obtained in a study of shared clonotypes between healthy human individuals. Repertoires were generated with immunoSEQ multiplex PCR, while TCRdb's copy carries only in-frame clones and drops some. Among roughly 850,000 clones listed, 96% were seen once. Cells designated naive CD8 were CD45RO-negative and were positively selected for CCR7, with terminally differentiated effector memory CD45RA+ cells excluded. Caucasian adults living in Nashville, Tennessee, provided all samples.

Sequencing was done on a sample of naive CD8+ T cells sorted from blood. V usage is TRBV29-1 and J usage is TRBJ1-2, with TRBD1 matching over 11 bases. The receptor's source is a man aged 25-40 years in good health. The CDR3 nucleotides are TGCAGCGTTCACCTCCCCGGACAGGGGGCCTATGGCTACACCTTC. It specifies CSVHLPGQGAYGYTF.